Each of the 24 T cell receptor beta chains below was sequenced from the same sample in a study of cytomegalovirus exposure and HLA in healthy donors. The PCR employed 60 Vbeta primers together with 13 Jbeta primers. Method: immunoSEQ multiplex PCR; TCRdb's copy keeps in-frame clones and lacks some. The sample gives 95,000 to 100,000 clones, 65% to 75% of which show up once; about 1.9% is in the top ten. Source material: PBMCs. Source of these receptors: a woman in her 40s in good health and CMV-seronegative.

V and J are TRBV7-9 and TRBJ2-1; 12 bases are a match to TRBD2. The CDR3 contains 15 residues. Germline-derived CDR1 and CDR2 are SEHNR and FQNEAQ (reference sequence). V was clipped by 2 bases and J by 9 bases; unmatched bases: 5. The CDR3 DNA follows: TGTGCCAGCAGCTTATCTAGCGGGAGGGGAATTGAGCAGTTCTTC. It codes for CASSLSSGRGIEQFF.

This clone was counted a single time. This chain links TRBV19 with TRBJ2-3; D is undetermined. The germline gives CDR1 LNHDA, CDR2 SQIVND (reference sequence). With 1 base removed from V and 2 bases from J, the gap between germline ends came to 7 bases. The CDR3 consists of 14 residues. CDR3 sequence (DNA): TGTGCCAGTAGTATAGTTGGAGCCACAGATACGCAGTATTTT. Residues: CASSIVGATDTQYF. Full variable domain (outside the CDR3, taken from reference TRBV19 and TRBJ2-3): DGGITQSPKYLFRKEGQNVTLSCEQNLNHDAMYWYRQDPGQGLRLIYYSQIVNDFQKGDIAEGYSVSREKKESFPLTVTSAQKNPTAFYLCASSIVGATDTQYFGPGTRLTVL.

This clone has just a few counts. V is TRBV9 and J is TRBJ2-7; TRBD2 matches at 9 bases. J lost 6 bases, V lost 0 bases, and 4 bases had no gene match. The CDR3 covers 14 residues. The germline CDR1 and CDR2 sequences are SGDLS and YYNGEE. CDR3 loop: CASSVEGSGSEQYF. The CDR3 DNA is TGTGCCAGCAGCGTAGAGGGTAGCGGGAGCGAGCAGTACTTC.

This clone has just one count. The chain employs TRBV10-1 and TRBJ1-1; 8 bases fit TRBD1. CDR1 and CDR2 (germline): WNHNN, SYGVQD (reference sequence). The CDR3 extends over 13 amino acids. Losses at the gene ends were 6 bases for V and 4 bases for J; bases not matched to a gene: 4. This chain's CDR3 is CASSPGQGTEAFF. The CDR3, as DNA: TGCGCCAGCAGCCCCGGACAGGGCACTGAAGCTTTCTTT.

The chain recombines TRBV19 with TRBJ1-5; possibly TRBD1 for D (5 bases). Per the germline V gene, CDR1 is LNHDA and CDR2 is SQIVND (reference sequence). V dropped 2 bases and J dropped 5 bases, with 13 bases sitting between them. The length of the CDR3 is 15 residues. CDR3: CASSIHRGEDQPQHF. The CDR3 DNA follows: TGTGCCAGTAGTATACACCGAGGGGAGGATCAGCCCCAGCATTTT.

V usage is TRBV7-9 and J usage is TRBJ2-7; D remains unclear. V shed 2 bases and J shed 6 bases, with 8 bases lying between them. CDR3 length: 12 residues. CDR1 and CDR2 from the germline V gene are SEHNR and FQNEAQ (reference sequence). CDR3 bases: TGTGCCAGCAGCTTAACGGGTGGCGAGCAGTACTTC. Translating gives CASSLTGGEQYF. The whole variable domain, filled in from reference TRBV7-9 and TRBJ2-7, reads DTGVSQNPRHKITKRGQNVTFRCDPISEHNRLYWYRQTLGQGPEFLTYFQNEAQLEKSRLLSDRFSAERPKGSFSTLEIQRTEQGDSAMYLCASSLTGGEQYFGPGTRLTVT.

This CDR3 is CASSSRGGGRNTGELFF. The CDR3 DNA reads as TGCGCCAGCAGCTCCCGTGGGGGGGGGAGAAACACCGGGGAGCTGTTTTTT. This sequence joins TRBV4-1 and TRBJ2-2, with 7 bases fitting TRBD2. V gave up 5 bases and J gave up 2 bases; unmatched junction bases: 11. The CDR3 sequence is 17 residues long. Germline V gene lookup returns CDR1 MGHRA and CDR2 YSYEKL.

V and J are TRBV14 and TRBJ2-3, with D maybe TRBD1 (6 bases). V lost 5 bases, J lost 1 base, and 16 bases lay in between. The CDR3 spans 16 residues. Germline CDR1 is SGHDN and CDR2 is FVKESK. The CDR3 region is CASSYNLRTGTDTQYF. The CDR3, as DNA: TGTGCCAGCAGCTATAATCTAAGGACAGGCACAGATACGCAGTATTTT.

This chain joins TRBV11-3 and TRBJ1-1, with TRBD1 matching 10 bases. V shed 5 bases, J shed 5 bases, and the junction held 8 bases outside the gene matches. The germline V gene has CDR1 SGHNT and CDR2 YENEEA. The CDR3 totals 15 residues. The CDR3 nucleotides are TGTGCCAGCAGCCCCGACAGGGGGCTGAGGACTGAAGCTTTCTTT. Amino acids: CASSPDRGLRTEAFF.

This clone was seen only once. A read error may account for a junction end that differs from germline. This sequence joins TRBV7-9 and TRBJ2-5; 8 positions match TRBD2. Germline CDR1 SEHNR, CDR2 FQNEAQ (reference sequence). The CDR3 loop spans 13 amino acids. As DNA, the CDR3 is TGTTCCAGCAGCTTAGCGGGGCTAGAGACCCAGTACTTC. Translating it yields CSSSLAGLETQYF.

V usage is TRBV15 and J usage is TRBJ2-1; D perhaps matches TRBD1 (5 bases). Germline V gene lookup returns CDR1 LNHNV and CDR2 YYDKDF (reference sequence). This CDR3 contains 15 residues. The ends were cut back, 6 bases at V and 9 bases at J, with 21 bases in the middle. The CDR3 here is CATSQGRDFYGEQFF. Written as DNA, the CDR3 is TGTGCCACCAGTCAGGGTAGAGACTTTTACGGTGAGCAGTTCTTC.

The genes are TRBV7-2 and TRBJ2-2; D ambiguous. Trimming removed 4 bases at V and 4 bases at J, with 13 bases between. In germline, CDR1 is SGHTA, CDR2 FQGNSA. This CDR3 contains 15 residues. The CDR3 DNA reads TGTGCCAGCAGCTCGACACCCGGCGTCACCGGGGAGCTGTTTTTT. As protein: CASSSTPGVTGELFF.

The chain employs TRBV11-2 and TRBJ1-2; the match to TRBD1 covers 8 bases. The CDR3 consists of 13 residues. Germline CDR1 is SGHAT and CDR2 is FQNNGV. V shed 5 bases, J shed 8 bases, and the junction held 7 bases outside the gene matches. The CDR3 DNA reads as TGTGCCAGCAGCCTAGGACAGGGAGGCGGCTACACCTTC. This encodes CASSLGQGGGYTF.

V usage is TRBV5-6 and J usage is TRBJ2-3; 15 bases map to TRBD2. CDR3 size: 17 residues. Germline V gene sequence: CDR1 SGHDT, CDR2 YYEEEE. The V segment lost 3 bases and the J segment 4 bases; nucleotides outside the gene matches: 6. In DNA form, the CDR3 reads TGTGCCAGCAGCTCCGGGACTAGCGGGGGGTTGGCAGATACGCAGTATTTT. Its protein is CASSSGTSGGLADTQYF.

As regards this clone: A read error may produce the germline difference seen at one junction end. This chain links TRBV15 with TRBJ2-5, with D possibly matching TRBD2 (6 bases). Near its end, the DNA agrees better with TRBJ2-7, so the J call may be wrong. CDR1 and CDR2 (germline): LNHNV, YYDKDF (reference sequence). This CDR3 has 13 residues. The CDR3 loop is CATSLTSSHEQYF. In DNA, the CDR3 is TGTGCCACCAGCCTCACTAGCTCCCACGAGCAGTACTTC.

The chain carries TRBV10-3 and TRBJ1-2; D is uncertain. V lost 1 base to trimming and J lost 4 bases, with 7 bases between them. The CDR3 sequence is 13 residues long. CDR1 ENHRY and CDR2 SYGVKD come from the germline V gene. CDR3 nucleotides: TGTGCCATCAGTGAGTACCAGGCCTATGGCTACACCTTC. Its protein product is CAISEYQAYGYTF.

This clone has a handful of counts. The V and J genes are TRBV19 and TRBJ1-1, with 10 bases that match TRBD1. The CDR3 spans 14 residues. The V and J ends lost 6 bases and 3 bases, in that order; junction bases with no gene match: 4. The germline CDR1 and CDR2 sequences are LNHDA and SQIVND (reference sequence). CDR3 sequence: CASRMDRGDTEAFF. CDR3 coding DNA: TGTGCCAGTAGGATGGACAGGGGGGACACTGAAGCTTTCTTT. The complete variable domain, with remaining parts taken from reference TRBV19 and TRBJ1-1, reads DGGITQSPKYLFRKEGQNVTLSCEQNLNHDAMYWYRQDPGQGLRLIYYSQIVNDFQKGDIAEGYSVSREKKESFPLTVTSAQKNPTAFYLCASRMDRGDTEAFFGQGTRLTVV.

The chain recombines TRBV7-9 with TRBJ2-2, with TRBD2 as a possible D gene (6 bases). V lost 0 bases, J lost 2 bases, and 13 bases lay in between. The germline V gene encodes CDR1 SEHNR and CDR2 FQNEAQ (reference sequence). This CDR3 is built from 17 residues. The CDR3 sequence is CASSLASAGSNTGELFF. Here the CDR3 DNA reads TGTGCCAGCAGCTTAGCGAGCGCGGGAAGTAACACCGGGGAGCTGTTTTTT.

The table lists this clone with a few counts. The chain uses TRBV30 and TRBJ1-1, with D tentatively TRBD1 (6 bases). The CDR3 length is 12 residues. The germline gives CDR1 GTSNPN, CDR2 SVGIG (reference sequence). V was cut by 6 bases and J by 8 bases, with 16 bases left in between. This CDR3 is CACPIPGTEAFF. For the CDR3, the DNA is TGTGCCTGCCCGATACCCGGGACAGAAGCTTTCTTT.

The chain couples TRBV7-2 to TRBJ2-2; D may be TRBD2 (7 bases). From germline, CDR1 is SGHTA and CDR2 FQGNSA. V lost 4 bases, J lost 5 bases, and 20 bases lay in between. This CDR3 is built from 17 residues. The CDR3 coding sequence is TGTGCCAGCAGCTCGAACTGGGGGGGGCCGAGTACCGGGGAGCTGTTTTTT. Translation: CASSSNWGGPSTGELFF.

The chain uses TRBV29-1 and TRBJ2-4; a weak D match, TRBD1 (5 bases). The CDR3 length is 12 residues. V shed 7 bases and J shed 3 bases, with 10 bases lying between them. Per germline, CDR1 SQVTM and CDR2 ANQGSEA. DNA of the CDR3: TGCAGCGCCCTGGACATCAAAAACATTCAGTACTTC. Encoded protein: CSALDIKNIQYF.

The rearrangement uses TRBV19 and TRBJ2-1, with 8 positions matching TRBD1. Germline V gene data show CDR1 as LNHDA and CDR2 as SQIVND (reference sequence). The CDR3 length is 16 residues. V lost 5 bases, J lost 3 bases, and 9 bases stayed unmatched. The CDR3: CASSPTGQALYNEQFF. In DNA form, the CDR3 reads TGTGCCAGTAGTCCTACGGGACAGGCGCTCTACAATGAGCAGTTCTTC.

V and J are TRBV7-9 and TRBJ2-7; no reliable D call. Germline CDR1 and CDR2: SEHNR and FQNEAQ (reference sequence). This CDR3 spans 11 amino acids. Between the trimmed V and J ends, which lost 3 bases and 3 bases, there was a span of 3 bases. This chain's CDR3 is CASSFLYEQYF. For the CDR3, the DNA is TGTGCCAGCAGCTTCCTCTACGAGCAGTACTTC.

The rearrangement uses TRBV15 and TRBJ1-1, with unresolved D. The CDR3 loop spans 15 amino acids. V was shortened by 0 bases and J by 5 bases, with 13 bases between the two germline ends. Looked up from germline, CDR1 is LNHNV and CDR2 is YYDKDF (reference sequence). The CDR3 here is CATSRDFEGGTEAFF. The DNA for the CDR3 is TGTGCCACCAGCAGAGATTTTGAGGGCGGGACTGAAGCTTTCTTT.